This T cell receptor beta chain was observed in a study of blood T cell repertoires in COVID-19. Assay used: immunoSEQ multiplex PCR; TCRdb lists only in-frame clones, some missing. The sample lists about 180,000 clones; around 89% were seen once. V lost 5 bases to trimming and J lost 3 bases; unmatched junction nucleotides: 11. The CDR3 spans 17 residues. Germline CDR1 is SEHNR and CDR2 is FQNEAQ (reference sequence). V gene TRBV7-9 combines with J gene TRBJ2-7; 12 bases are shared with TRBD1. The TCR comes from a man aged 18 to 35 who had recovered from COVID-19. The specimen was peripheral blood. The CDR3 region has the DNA TGTGCCAGCAGCCGTCCTGCGGGGACAGGGGGCTTCTACGAGCAGTACTTC. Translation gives CASSRPAGTGGFYEQYF.